Sequencing of this TCR beta chain was carried out in a study of spatial heterogeneity in lung cancer. Study overall: Across the raw uncorrected reads, a unique TCR and UMI combination was observed, on average, more than ten times.

Germline V CDR1 and CDR2: MDHEN, SYDVKM. After removal of 5 bases from V and 1 base from J, the junction contained 5 bases not matched to a gene. This CDR3 has 15 residues. In TCRdb, the 5' RACE reads were re-called with MiXCR into one record per CDR3 protein. The sample lists approximately 23,000 distinct CDR3 sequences, around 4.8% occurring once. Time point indicated: sample taken at primary tumor resection. The donor group consisted of 55 to 85 patients who had untreated, early-stage non-small cell lung cancer. The input material, whole RNA from tumor, nontumor lung or frozen PBMC, was sequenced unsorted. Many counts were recorded for this clonotype. As yet, its antigen is unknown. Overall study findings and caveats: How many expanded intratumoral alpha and beta TCRs were present tracked the tumor mutation count, which was a count of nonsynonymous mutations.

The V call is TRBV28, the J call TRBJ2-5; TRBD2 matches at 9 bases. The clonotype was recovered from a male donor with early-stage non-small cell lung cancer. The sample in question was lung tumor tissue, obtained at surgery. Here the CDR3 DNA reads TGTGCCAGCAGTATGGGCGGGAGGGCCCAAGAGACCCAGTACTTC. It codes for CASSMGGRAQETQYF.